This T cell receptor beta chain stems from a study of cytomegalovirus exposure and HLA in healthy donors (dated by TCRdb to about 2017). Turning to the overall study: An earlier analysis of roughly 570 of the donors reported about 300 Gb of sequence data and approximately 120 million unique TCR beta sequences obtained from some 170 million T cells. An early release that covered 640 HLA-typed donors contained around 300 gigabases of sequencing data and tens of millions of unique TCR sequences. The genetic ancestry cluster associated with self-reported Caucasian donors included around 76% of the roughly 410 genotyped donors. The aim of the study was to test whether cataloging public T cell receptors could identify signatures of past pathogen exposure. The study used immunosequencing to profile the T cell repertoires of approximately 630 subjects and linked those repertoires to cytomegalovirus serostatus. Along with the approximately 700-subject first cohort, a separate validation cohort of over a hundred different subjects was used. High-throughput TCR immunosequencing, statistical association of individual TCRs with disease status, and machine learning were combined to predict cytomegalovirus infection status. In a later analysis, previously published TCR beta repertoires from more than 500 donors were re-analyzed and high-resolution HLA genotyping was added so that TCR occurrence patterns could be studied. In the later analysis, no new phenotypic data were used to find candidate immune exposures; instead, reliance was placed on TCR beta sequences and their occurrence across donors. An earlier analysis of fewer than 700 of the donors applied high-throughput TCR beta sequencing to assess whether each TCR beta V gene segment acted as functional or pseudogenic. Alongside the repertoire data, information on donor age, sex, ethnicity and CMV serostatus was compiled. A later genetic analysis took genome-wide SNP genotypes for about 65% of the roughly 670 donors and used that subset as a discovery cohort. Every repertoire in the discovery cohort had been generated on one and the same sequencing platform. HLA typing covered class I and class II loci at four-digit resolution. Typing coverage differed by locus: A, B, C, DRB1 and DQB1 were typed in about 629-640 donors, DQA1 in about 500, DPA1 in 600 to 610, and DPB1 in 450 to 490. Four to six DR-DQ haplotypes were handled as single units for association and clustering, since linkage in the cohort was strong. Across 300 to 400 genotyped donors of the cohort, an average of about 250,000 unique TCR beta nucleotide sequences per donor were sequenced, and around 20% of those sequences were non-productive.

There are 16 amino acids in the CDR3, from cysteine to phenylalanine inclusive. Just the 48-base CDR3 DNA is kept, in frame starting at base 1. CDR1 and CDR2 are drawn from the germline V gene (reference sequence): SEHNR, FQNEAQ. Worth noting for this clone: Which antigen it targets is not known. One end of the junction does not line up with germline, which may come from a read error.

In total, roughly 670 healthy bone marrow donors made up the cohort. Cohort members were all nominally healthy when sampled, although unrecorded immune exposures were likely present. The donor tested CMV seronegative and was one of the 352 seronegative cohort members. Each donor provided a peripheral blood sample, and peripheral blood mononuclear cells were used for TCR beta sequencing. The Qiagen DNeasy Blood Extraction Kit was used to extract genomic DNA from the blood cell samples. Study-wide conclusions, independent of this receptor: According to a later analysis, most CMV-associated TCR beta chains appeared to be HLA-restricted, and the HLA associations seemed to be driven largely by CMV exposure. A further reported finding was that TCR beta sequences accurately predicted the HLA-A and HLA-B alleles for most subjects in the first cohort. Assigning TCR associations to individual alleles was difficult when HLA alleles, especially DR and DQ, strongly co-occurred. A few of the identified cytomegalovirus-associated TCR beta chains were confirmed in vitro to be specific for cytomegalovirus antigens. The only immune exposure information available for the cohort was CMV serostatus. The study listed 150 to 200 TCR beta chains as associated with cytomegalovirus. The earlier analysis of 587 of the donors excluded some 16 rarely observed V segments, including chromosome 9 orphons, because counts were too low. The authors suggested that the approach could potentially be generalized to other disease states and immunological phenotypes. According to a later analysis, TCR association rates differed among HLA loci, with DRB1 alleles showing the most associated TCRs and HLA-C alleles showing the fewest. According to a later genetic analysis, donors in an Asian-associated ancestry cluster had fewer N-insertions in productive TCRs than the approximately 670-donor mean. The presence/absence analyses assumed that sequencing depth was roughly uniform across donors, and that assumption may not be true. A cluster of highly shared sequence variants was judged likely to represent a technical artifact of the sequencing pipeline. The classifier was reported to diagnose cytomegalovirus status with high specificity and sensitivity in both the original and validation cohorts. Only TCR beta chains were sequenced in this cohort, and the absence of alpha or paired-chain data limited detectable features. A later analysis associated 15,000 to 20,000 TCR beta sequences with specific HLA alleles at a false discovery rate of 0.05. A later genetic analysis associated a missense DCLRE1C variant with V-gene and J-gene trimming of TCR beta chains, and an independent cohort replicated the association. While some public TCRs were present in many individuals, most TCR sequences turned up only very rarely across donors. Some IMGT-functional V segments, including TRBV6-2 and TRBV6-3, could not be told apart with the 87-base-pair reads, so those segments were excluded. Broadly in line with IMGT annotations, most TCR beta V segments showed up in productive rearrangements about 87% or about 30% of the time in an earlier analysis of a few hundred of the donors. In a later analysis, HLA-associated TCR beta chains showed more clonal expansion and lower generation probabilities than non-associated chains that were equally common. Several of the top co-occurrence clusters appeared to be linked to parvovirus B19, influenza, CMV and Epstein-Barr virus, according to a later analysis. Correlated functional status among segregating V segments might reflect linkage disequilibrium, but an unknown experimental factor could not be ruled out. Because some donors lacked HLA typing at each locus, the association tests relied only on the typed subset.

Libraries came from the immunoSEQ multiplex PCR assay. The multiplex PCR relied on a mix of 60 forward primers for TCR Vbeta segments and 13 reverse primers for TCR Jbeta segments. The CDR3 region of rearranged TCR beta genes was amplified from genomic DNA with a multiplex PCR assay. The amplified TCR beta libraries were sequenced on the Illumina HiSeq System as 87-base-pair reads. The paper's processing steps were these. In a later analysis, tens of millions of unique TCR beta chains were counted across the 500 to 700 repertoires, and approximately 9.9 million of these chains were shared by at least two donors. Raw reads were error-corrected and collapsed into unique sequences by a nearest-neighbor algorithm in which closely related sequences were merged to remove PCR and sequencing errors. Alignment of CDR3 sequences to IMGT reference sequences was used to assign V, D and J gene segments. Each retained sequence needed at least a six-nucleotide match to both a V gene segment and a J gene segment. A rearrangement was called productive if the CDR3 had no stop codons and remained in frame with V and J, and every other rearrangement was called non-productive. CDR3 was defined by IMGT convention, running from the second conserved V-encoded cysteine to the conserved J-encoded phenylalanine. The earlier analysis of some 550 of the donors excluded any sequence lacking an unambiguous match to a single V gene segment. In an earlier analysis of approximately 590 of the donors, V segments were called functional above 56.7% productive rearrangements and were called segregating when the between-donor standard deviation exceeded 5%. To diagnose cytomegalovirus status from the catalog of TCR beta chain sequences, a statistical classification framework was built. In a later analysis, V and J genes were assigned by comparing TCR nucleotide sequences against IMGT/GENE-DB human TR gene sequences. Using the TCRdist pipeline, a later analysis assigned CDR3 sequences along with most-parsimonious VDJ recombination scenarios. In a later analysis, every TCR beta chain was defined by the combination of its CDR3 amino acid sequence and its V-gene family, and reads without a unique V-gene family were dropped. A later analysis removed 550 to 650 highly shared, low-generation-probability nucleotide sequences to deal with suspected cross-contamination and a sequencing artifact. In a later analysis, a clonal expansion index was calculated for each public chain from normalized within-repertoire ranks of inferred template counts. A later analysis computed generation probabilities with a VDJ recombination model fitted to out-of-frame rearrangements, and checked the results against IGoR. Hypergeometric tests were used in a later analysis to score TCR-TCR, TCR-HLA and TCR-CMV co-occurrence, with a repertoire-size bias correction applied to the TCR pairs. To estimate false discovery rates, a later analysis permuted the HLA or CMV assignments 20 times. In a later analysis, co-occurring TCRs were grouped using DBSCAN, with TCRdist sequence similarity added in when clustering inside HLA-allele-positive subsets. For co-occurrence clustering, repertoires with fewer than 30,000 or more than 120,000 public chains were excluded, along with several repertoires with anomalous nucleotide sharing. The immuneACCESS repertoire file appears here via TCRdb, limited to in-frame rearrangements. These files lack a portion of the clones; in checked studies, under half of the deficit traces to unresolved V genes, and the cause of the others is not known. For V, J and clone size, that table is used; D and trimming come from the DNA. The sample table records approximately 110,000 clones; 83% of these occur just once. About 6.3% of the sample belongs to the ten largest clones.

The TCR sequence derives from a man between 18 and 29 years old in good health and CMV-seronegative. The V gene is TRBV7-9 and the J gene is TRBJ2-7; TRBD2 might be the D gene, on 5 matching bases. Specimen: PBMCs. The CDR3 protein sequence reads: CSSTPPLGLSSYEQYF. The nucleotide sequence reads TGTTCCAGCACGCCGCCACTAGGGTTAAGCTCCTACGAGCAGTACTTC.